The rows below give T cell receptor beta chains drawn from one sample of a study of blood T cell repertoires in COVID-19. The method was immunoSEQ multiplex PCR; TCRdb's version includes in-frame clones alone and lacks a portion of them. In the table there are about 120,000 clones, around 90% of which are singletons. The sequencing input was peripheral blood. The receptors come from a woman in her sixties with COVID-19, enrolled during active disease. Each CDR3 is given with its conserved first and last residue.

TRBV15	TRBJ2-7	CATSRDIRVGYEQYF
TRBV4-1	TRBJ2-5	CASSQFDRDQETQYF
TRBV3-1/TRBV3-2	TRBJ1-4	CASSPTGTGVAPSPPLATNEKLFF
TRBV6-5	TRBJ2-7	CASTSLTGYEQYF
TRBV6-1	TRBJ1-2	CASSEDEGQGNYGYTF
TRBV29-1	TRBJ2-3	CSVDRGTDTQYF
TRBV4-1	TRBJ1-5	CASSQGEGRNQPQHF
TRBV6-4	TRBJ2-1	CASSDSSSNEQFF
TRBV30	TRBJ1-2	CAWTSGNYGYTF
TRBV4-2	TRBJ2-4	CASSFSGADRTKNIQYF
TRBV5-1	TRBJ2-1	CASRLALSEQFF
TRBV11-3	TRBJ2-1	CASSLSGGGEAEQFF
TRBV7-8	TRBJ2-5	CASSLGNFGGAWQETQYF
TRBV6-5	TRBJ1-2	CASSPRDRGSGYTF
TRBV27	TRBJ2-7	CASSLWGQGGTYEQYF
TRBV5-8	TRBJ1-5	CASGRRDQPQHF
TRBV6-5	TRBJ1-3	CASSYRGSGNTIYF
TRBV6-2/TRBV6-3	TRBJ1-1	CASSYSWSDTEAFF
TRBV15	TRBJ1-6	CATSSSSYNSPLHF
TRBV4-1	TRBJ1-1	CASRPTGNTEAFF
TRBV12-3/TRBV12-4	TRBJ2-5	CASRLTGEETQYF
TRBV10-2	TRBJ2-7	CASGTRQGVSYEQYF
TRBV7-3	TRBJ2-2	CASSSTGTGIPGELFF
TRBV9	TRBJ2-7	CASSVVFKEKNYYRGSVLEQYF
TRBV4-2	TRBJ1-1	CASSQVGQGNTEAFF
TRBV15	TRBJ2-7	CATSRDRGTVHYEQYF
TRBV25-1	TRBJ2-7	CASSASRGRSHSYEQYF
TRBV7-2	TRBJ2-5	CASSFPQGRGTQYF
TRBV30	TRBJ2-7	CAWSVGGPREQYF
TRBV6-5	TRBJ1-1	CASSLTGTGVSTEAFF
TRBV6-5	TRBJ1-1	CASSPPGNSAFF
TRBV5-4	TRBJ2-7	CASSPGTGPWEQYF
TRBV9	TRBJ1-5	CASSVGRALNQPQHF
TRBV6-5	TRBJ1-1	CASSYGRSALNTEAFF
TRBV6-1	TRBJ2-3	CASSEGISYADTQYF
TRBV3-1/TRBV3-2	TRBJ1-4	CASSQATNREGSNEKLFF
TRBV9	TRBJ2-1	CASSVGNSGGYNEQFF
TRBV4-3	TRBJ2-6	CASSQDTGTVISGANVLTF
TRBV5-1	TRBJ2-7	CASSFQGYNYEQYF